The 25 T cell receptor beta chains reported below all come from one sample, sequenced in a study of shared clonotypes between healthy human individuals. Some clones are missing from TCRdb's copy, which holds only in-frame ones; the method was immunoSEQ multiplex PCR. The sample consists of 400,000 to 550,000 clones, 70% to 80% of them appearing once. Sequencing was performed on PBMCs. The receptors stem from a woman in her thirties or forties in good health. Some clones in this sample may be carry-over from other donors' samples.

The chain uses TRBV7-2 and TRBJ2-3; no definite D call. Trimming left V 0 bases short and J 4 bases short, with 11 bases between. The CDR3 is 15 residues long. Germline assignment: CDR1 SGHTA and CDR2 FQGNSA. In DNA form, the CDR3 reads TGTGCCAGCAGCTTAGCTGCCGGGTACGCAGATACGCAGTATTTT. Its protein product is CASSLAAGYADTQYF.

CDR3 loop: CASTAGLAKNIQYF. Here the CDR3 DNA reads TGTGCCAGCACCGCAGGTCTAGCCAAAAACATTCAGTACTTC. The chain employs TRBV6-1 and TRBJ2-4; no firm D call. Trimming cost V 7 bases and J 0 bases, with 10 bases left between them. Germline CDR1 and CDR2: MNHNS and SASEGT. This CDR3 region has 14 residues.

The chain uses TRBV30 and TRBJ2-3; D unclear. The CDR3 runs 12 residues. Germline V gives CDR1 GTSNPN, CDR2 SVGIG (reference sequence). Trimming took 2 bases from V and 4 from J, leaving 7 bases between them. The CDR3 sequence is CAWSPLPDTQYF. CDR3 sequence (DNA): TGTGCCTGGAGTCCCCTCCCAGATACGCAGTATTTT.

CDR3 sequence reads: CASSPTRVSSYNEQFF. In DNA, the CDR3 is TGTGCCAGCAGCCCCACCCGGGTGAGCTCCTACAATGAGCAGTTCTTC. The rearrangement joins TRBV7-9 to TRBJ2-1; D is uncertain. The germline V and J ends were trimmed by 5 bases and 0 bases, with 14 bases remaining between them. Germline CDR1 reads SEHNR; CDR2 reads FQNEAQ (reference sequence). The CDR3 has 16 residues.

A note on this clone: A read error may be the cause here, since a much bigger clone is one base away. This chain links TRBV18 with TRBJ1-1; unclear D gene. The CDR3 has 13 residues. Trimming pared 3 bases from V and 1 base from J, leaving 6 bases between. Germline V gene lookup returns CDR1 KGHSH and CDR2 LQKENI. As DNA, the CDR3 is TGTGCCAGCTCACCGGCGGAGAACACTGAAGCTTTCTTT. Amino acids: CASSPAENTEAFF.

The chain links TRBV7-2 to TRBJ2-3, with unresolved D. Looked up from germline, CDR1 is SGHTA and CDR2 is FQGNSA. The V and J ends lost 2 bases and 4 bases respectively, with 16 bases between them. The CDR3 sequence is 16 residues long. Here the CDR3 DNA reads TGTGCCAGCAGCTTAATGATATCGGTAGGCGCAGATACGCAGTATTTT. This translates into CASSLMISVGADTQYF.

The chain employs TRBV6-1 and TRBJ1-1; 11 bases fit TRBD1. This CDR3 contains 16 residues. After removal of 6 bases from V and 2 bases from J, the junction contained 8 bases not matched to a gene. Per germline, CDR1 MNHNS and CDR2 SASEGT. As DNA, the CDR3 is TGTGCCAGCAGCGAACCGGGACAGGGGGGTAACACTGAAGCTTTCTTT. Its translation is CASSEPGQGGNTEAFF.

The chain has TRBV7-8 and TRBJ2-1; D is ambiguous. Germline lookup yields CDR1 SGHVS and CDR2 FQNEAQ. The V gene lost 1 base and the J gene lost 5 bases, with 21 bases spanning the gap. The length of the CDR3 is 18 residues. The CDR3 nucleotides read TGTGCCAGCAGCTTAGGACGGAAAGGAAGTCAGCGTCACAATGAGCAGTTCTTC. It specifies CASSLGRKGSQRHNEQFF.

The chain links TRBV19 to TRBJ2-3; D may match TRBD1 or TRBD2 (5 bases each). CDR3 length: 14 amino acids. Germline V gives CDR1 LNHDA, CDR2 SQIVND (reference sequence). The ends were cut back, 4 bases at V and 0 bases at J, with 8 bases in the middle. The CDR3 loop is CASSTRDSTDTQYF. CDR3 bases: TGTGCCAGTAGTACCCGGGACAGCACAGATACGCAGTATTTT.

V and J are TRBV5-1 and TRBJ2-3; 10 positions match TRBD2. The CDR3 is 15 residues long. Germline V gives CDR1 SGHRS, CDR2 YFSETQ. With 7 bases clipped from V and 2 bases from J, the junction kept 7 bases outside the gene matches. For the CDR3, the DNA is TGCGCCAGCGGGGGGCTAGCGGGAGACACAGATACGCAGTATTTT. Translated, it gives CASGGLAGDTDTQYF.

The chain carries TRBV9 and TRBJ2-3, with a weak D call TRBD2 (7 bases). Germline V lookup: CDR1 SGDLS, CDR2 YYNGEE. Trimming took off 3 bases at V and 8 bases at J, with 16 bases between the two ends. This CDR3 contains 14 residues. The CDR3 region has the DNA TGTGCCAGCAGCGGAGGTGGCGGGGGCCTTACGCAGTATTTT. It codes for CASSGGGGGLTQYF. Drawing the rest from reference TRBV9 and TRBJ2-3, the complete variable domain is DSGVTQTPKHLITATGQRVTLRCSPRSGDLSVYWYQQSLDQGLQFLIQYYNGEERAKGNILERFSAQQFPDLHSELNLSSLELGDSALYFCASSGGGGGLTQYFGPGTRLTVL.

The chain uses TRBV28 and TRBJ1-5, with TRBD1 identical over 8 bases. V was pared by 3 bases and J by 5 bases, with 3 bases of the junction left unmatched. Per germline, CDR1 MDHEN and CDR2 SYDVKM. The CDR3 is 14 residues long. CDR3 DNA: TGTGCCAGCAGTTTCGGGACAGGTCATCAGCCCCAGCATTTT. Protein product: CASSFGTGHQPQHF.

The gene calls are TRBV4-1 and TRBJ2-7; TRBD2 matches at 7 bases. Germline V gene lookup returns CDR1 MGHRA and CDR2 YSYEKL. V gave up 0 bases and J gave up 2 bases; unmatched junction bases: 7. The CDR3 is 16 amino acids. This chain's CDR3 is CASSQDELAAAYEQYF. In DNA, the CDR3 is TGCGCCAGCAGCCAAGATGAGCTAGCGGCTGCCTACGAGCAGTACTTC.

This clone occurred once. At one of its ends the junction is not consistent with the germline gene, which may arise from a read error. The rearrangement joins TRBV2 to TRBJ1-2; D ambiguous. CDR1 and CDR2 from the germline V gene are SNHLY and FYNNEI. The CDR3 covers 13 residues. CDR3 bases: TGTGCCAGCAGTCTAACGGGGTCAATTTTCCCTGATTTC. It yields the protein CASSLTGSIFPDF.

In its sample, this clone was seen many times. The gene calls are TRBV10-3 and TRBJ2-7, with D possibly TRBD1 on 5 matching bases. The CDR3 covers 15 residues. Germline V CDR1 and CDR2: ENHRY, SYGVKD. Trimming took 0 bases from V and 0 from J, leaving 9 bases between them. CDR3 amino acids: CAISESRAVSYEQYF. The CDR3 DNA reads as TGTGCCATCAGTGAGTCCAGGGCAGTCTCCTACGAGCAGTACTTC.

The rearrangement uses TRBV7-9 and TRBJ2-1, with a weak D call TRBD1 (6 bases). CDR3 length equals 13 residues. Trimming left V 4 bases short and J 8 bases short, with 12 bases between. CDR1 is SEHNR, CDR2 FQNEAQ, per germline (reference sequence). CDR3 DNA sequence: TGTGCCAGCAGCTCACGGACAGAGGATGAGCAGTTCTTC. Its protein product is CASSSRTEDEQFF.

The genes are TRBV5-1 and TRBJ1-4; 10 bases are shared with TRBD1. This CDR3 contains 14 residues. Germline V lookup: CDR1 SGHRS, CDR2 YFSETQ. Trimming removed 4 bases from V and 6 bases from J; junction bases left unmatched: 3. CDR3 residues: CASSTGQGDEKLFF. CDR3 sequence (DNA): TGCGCCAGCAGCACCGGACAGGGGGATGAAAAACTGTTTTTT.

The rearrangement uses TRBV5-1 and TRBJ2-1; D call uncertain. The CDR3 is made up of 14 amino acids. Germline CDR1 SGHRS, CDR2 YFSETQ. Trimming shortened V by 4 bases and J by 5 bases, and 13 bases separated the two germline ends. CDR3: CASSVLGTDNEQFF. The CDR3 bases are TGCGCCAGCAGCGTATTGGGAACAGACAATGAGCAGTTCTTC.

CDR3 residues: CASSLASGLATNEKLFF. The CDR3 DNA sequence: TGCGCCAGCAGCTTGGCTTCTGGTCTTGCAACTAATGAAAAACTGTTTTTT. The chain couples TRBV5-1 to TRBJ1-4; no reliable D call. The CDR3 totals 17 residues. Germline V CDR1 and CDR2: SGHRS, YFSETQ. Trimming shortened V by 0 bases and J by 0 bases, and 12 bases separated the two germline ends.

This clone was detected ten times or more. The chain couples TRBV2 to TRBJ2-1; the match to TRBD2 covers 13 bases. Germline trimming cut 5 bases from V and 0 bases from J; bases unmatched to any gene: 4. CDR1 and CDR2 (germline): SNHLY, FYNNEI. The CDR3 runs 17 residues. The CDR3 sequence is CASSPWTSGSSYNEQFF. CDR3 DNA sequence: TGTGCCAGCAGTCCGTGGACTAGCGGGAGCTCCTACAATGAGCAGTTCTTC.

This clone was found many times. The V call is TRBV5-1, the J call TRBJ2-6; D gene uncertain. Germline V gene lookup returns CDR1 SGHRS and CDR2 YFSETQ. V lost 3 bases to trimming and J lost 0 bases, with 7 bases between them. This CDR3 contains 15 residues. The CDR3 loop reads CASSSKNSGANVLTF. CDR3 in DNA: TGCGCCAGCAGCTCTAAAAACTCTGGGGCCAACGTCCTGACTTTC.

The CDR3: CASSYRQRPTYEQYF. CDR3 bases: TGTGCCAGCAGTTACCGCCAGCGCCCAACCTACGAGCAGTACTTC. V is TRBV6-6 and J is TRBJ2-7; D is uncertain. The CDR3 length is 15 residues. Germline V CDR1 and CDR2: MNHNY, SVGAGI (reference sequence). V was pared by 2 bases and J by 2 bases, with 13 bases between.

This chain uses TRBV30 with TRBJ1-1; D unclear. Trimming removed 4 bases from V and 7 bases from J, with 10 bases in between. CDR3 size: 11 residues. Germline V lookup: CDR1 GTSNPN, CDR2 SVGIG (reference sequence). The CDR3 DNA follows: TGTGCCTGGACCCCGAAAGGTGAAGCTTTCTTT. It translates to CAWTPKGEAFF.

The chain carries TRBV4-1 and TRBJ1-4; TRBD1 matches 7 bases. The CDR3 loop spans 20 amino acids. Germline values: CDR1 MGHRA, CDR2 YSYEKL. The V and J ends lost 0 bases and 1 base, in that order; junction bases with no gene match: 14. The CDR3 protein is CASSQERGTAGSVTNEKLFF. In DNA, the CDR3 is TGCGCCAGCAGCCAAGAGAGAGGGACAGCCGGGTCGGTAACTAATGAAAAACTGTTTTTT.

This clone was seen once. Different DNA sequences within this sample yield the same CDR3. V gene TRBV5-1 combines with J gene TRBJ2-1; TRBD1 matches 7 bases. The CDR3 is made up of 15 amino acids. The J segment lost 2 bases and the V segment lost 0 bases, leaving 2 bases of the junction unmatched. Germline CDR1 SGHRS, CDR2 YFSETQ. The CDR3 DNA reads TGCGCCAGCAGCTTGGACGGGACAGCCTACAATGAGCAGTTCTTC. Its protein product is CASSLDGTAYNEQFF. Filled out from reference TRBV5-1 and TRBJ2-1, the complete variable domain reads KAGVTQTPRYLIKTRGQQVTLSCSPISGHRSVSWYQQTPGQGLQFLFEYFSETQRNKGNFPGRFSGRQFSNSRSEMNVSTLELGDSALYLCASSLDGTAYNEQFFGPGTRLTVL.